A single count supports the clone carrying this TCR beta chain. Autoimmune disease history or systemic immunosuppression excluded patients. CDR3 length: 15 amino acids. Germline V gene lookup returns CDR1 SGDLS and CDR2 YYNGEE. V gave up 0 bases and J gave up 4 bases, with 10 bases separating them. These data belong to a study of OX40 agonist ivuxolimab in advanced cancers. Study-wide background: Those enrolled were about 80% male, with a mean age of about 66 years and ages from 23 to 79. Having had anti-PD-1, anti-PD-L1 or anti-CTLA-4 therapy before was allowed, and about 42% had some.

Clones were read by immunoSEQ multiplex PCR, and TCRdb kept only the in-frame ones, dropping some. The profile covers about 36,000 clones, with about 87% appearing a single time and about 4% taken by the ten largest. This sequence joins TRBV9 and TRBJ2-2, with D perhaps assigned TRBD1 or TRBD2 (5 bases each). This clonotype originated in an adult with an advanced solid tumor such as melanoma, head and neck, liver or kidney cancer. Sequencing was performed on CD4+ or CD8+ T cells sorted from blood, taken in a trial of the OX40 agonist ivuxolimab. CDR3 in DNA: TGTGCCAGCAGCGTAGACTGGGGGAGCACCGGGGAGCTGTTTTTT. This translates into CASSVDWGSTGELFF. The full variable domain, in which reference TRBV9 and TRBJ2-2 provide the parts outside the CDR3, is DSGVTQTPKHLITATGQRVTLRCSPRSGDLSVYWYQQSLDQGLQFLIQYYNGEERAKGNILERFSAQQFPDLHSELNLSSLELGDSALYFCASSVDWGSTGELFFGEGSRLTVL.